This T cell receptor beta chain appears in the sequencing data of a study of human T cells and chemical hapten exposure. Across the study: The sensitizing agent was 2% DPC, placed on approximately 2 cm by approximately 2 cm of upper inner arm skin. Throughout the approximately 25-week study, diphenylcyclopropenone was applied weekly to the patients' scalps. Patch tests of 0.01% DPC on the upper back were read at 6 days.

Sample time point: patch test 1, 2 weeks after DPC sensitization. Treatment described: therapeutic diphenylcyclopropenone sensitization with weekly scalp DPC. Whole blood, unfractionated, served as the material for total RNA extraction. TCRdb itself ran the RACE reads through MiXCR, one entry per CDR3 protein. The sample shows approximately 52,000 distinct CDR3 sequences, more than 9.5% of them seen only once. The V end was cut by 6 bases, the J end by 0 bases, with 13 bases between. CDR3 size: 15 residues. The rearrangement uses TRBV12-3 or TRBV12-4 and TRBJ2-3, with TRBD1 as a possible D gene (5 bases). The input for sequencing was whole blood, taken in connection with sensitization to the hapten diphenylcyclopropenone (DPC). The TCR was taken from a woman in her thirties or forties with alopecia areata. Some clones in this sample may be carry-over from other donors' samples. CDR3 residues: CASSPQGLSTDTQYF. The CDR3 bases are TGTGCCAGCAGCCCCCAGGGTCTCAGCACAGATACGCAGTATTTT.